The sequence of this T cell receptor (beta chain) was determined in a study of CD4+ T cells in melanoma. With regard to this clone: Its antigen is currently unknown.

Produced via immunoSEQ multiplex PCR; TCRdb's table is partial and in-frame only. Here the sample spans 11,000 to 15,000 clones, less than 65% being singletons. Study outcomes and limitations: Neoantigen-specific CD4+ T cells in melanoma reportedly had diverse differentiation states. CD8+ T cell, macrophage and B cell function reportedly correlated with neoantigen-specific CD4+ T cells.

CDR3 size: 14 residues. Germline loops: CDR1 KGHSH, CDR2 LQKENI. Losses at the gene ends were 4 bases for V and 7 bases for J; bases not matched to a gene: 8. Source material: cells from a culture (not recorded whether cultured in vitro). The rearrangement joins TRBV18 to TRBJ1-2; the match to TRBD1 covers 8 bases. The receptor comes from a human donor with melanoma. CDR3 loop: CASSQGQGSFGYTF. The CDR3 bases are TGTGCCAGCTCACAAGGACAGGGTAGTTTTGGCTACACCTTC.